The 17 T cell receptor beta chains in this list originate from one sample, sequenced in a study of T cells expressing NK-cell markers. TCRdb reprocessed the 5' RACE reads and stores each CDR3 protein as one record, lacking DNA. The sample table includes about 160,000 distinct CDR3 sequences. Sequenced sample: blood T cells: a sorted CD56 or NKG2C T cell subset, CD4+ or CD8+ T cells, or bulk PBMC T cells (not recorded which). Receptors were obtained from a man aged 18-69 years in good health.

V usage is TRBV7-9 and J usage is TRBJ2-1. The CDR3 spans 13 residues. Germline values: CDR1 SEHNR, CDR2 FQNEAQ (reference sequence). The CDR3 sequence: CASSPVALNEQFF. The full variable domain, completed using reference TRBV7-9 and TRBJ2-1, is DTGVSQNPRHKITKRGQNVTFRCDPISEHNRLYWYRQTLGQGPEFLTYFQNEAQLEKSRLLSDRFSAERPKGSFSTLEIQRTEQGDSAMYLCASSPVALNEQFFGPGTRLTVL.

The chain carries TRBV7-8 and TRBJ1-5; the TCRdb call, TRBD1, lacks DNA for checking. CDR1 and CDR2 from the germline V gene are SGHVS and FQNEAQ. The length of the CDR3 is 16 residues. The CDR3 spells CASSLGGVLSNQPQHF.

This sequence joins TRBV20-1 and TRBJ1-2. CDR3 size: 14 residues. Per the germline V gene, CDR1 is DFQATT and CDR2 is SNEGSKA (reference sequence). This CDR3 reads CSARLRGSLYGYTF.

The chain combines TRBV21-1 with TRBJ2-2. TRBV21-1 is labeled a pseudogene. There are 12 residues in the CDR3. CDR3: CASSPTPGSCFF.

The V and J genes are TRBV12-3 or TRBV12-4 and TRBJ2-7. The CDR3 totals 12 residues. The CDR3 is CASAPGPYEQYF.

The rearrangement joins TRBV5-1 to TRBJ2-7; as DNA is missing, the TRBD2 call by TCRdb cannot be tested. Germline-derived CDR1 and CDR2 are SGHRS and YFSETQ. CDR3 length equals 17 residues. The CDR3 is CASSSSSGGESSYEQYF.

The rearrangement joins TRBV18 to TRBJ1-1; without DNA, the TCRdb call of TRBD1 cannot be checked. This CDR3 is 13 amino acids long. Germline V gives CDR1 KGHSH, CDR2 LQKENI. The CDR3 loop is CASSPDSGISAFF.

The genes are TRBV2 and TRBJ2-7; TCRdb outputs TRBD2, but without DNA this stays unchecked. The CDR3 is 15 residues long. In germline, CDR1 is SNHLY, CDR2 FYNNEI. CDR3 sequence reads: CASSPRTSGSGEQYF. Full variable domain (missing parts from reference TRBV2 and TRBJ2-7): EPEVTQTPSHQVTQMGQEVILRCVPISNHLYFYWYRQILGQKVEFLVSFYNNEISEKSEIFDDQFSVERPDGSNFTLKIRSTKLEDSAMYFCASSPRTSGSGEQYFGPGTRLTVT.

The chain recombines TRBV19 with TRBJ2-1; TCRdb gives TRBD2 as the D gene, but with no DNA this cannot be confirmed. CDR1 LNHDA and CDR2 SQIVND come from the germline V gene (reference sequence). This CDR3 is 14 amino acids long. The CDR3 protein is CASSISPGHYEQFF.

The J gene is TRBJ2-5, the V gene TRBV7-9; TCRdb picks TRBD1, but there is no DNA to check that call. From germline, CDR1 is SEHNR and CDR2 FQNEAQ (reference sequence). The CDR3 runs 17 residues. The chain's CDR3 is CASSPVVGARGLGTQYF. The entire variable domain, with the rest obtained from reference TRBV7-9 and TRBJ2-5, is as follows: DTGVSQNPRHKITKRGQNVTFRCDPISEHNRLYWYRQTLGQGPEFLTYFQNEAQLEKSRLLSDRFSAERPKGSFSTLEIQRTEQGDSAMYLCASSPVVGARGLGTQYFGPGTRLLVL.

The V call is TRBV2, the J call TRBJ2-3; TCRdb's assignment of TRBD1 cannot be checked, as there is no DNA. The CDR3 totals 15 residues. Germline V gene sequence: CDR1 SNHLY, CDR2 FYNNEI. The CDR3 is CASTPGGARTDTQYF.

The chain uses TRBV5-1 and TRBJ2-7; the D gene TCRdb calls, TRBD2, cannot be checked with no DNA. Per germline, CDR1 SGHRS and CDR2 YFSETQ. This CDR3 has 15 residues. The CDR3 sequence: CASSWRDPLAYEQYF. The whole variable domain, filled in from reference TRBV5-1 and TRBJ2-7, reads KAGVTQTPRYLIKTRGQQVTLSCSPISGHRSVSWYQQTPGQGLQFLFEYFSETQRNKGNFPGRFSGRQFSNSRSEMNVSTLELGDSALYLCASSWRDPLAYEQYFGPGTRLTVT.

The chain links TRBV20-1 to TRBJ2-1; checking the TCRdb D call of TRBD1 is not possible without DNA. This CDR3 has 14 amino acids. Germline CDR1 DFQATT, CDR2 SNEGSKA (reference sequence). The CDR3 is CSALTPGDYNEQFF.

The CDR3 loop reads CASSIDFGSGPDNEQFF. The chain has TRBV19 and TRBJ2-1; as DNA is missing, the TRBD1 call by TCRdb cannot be tested. This CDR3 has 17 residues. Germline V gives CDR1 LNHDA, CDR2 SQIVND (reference sequence).

The V gene is TRBV2, the J gene TRBJ2-7; TCRdb reports TRBD2, a call that lacks DNA to check it against. Per germline, CDR1 SNHLY and CDR2 FYNNEI. The CDR3 runs 15 residues. CDR3 loop: CASSEVSGGAYEQYF.

The chain carries TRBV10-3 and TRBJ2-7; TCRdb calls TRBD2, which cannot be checked without DNA. The CDR3 totals 16 residues. Germline loops: CDR1 ENHRY, CDR2 SYGVKD. The CDR3 loop is CAITVSSGGRAYEQYF.

The rearrangement uses TRBV7-6 and TRBJ2-7; TCRdb proposes TRBD1, but this gene call is untestable without DNA. This CDR3 spans 16 amino acids. Germline CDR1 SGHVS, CDR2 FNYEAQ. CDR3 loop: CASSPDMGRKDYEQYF.